The TCR beta chain under discussion was sequenced for a study of response to subunit inactivated influenza vaccine. TCRdb reprocessed the RT-PCR reads via MiXCR and lists one record per CDR3 protein. The data hold about 480,000 distinct CDR3 sequences, with approximately 13% observed a single time. Worth noting for this clonotype: Antigen specificity is unknown.

Study-wide findings and caveats: Authors suggested seasonal influenza vaccinations each recruit few new T cells.

Losses at the gene ends were 0 bases for V and 1 base for J; bases not matched to a gene: 5. Germline assignment: CDR1 MNHEY and CDR2 SVGAGI. The CDR3 consists of 17 residues. The receptor was isolated from a man aged 45-60 years who received an inactivated influenza vaccine. The chain is built from TRBV6-5 and TRBJ2-2; 7 bases are shared with TRBD1. Sequencing used PBMCs from blood, obtained more than 35 days after vaccination. CDR3 bases: TGTGCCAGCAGTTACTCGACGACAGGGTGGAACACCGGGGAGCTGTTTTTT. Translating gives CASSYSTTGWNTGELFF.